The 16 T cell receptor beta chains in this list originate from one sample, sequenced in a study of cytomegalovirus exposure and HLA in healthy donors. A multiplex PCR was run with 60 Vbeta primers and 13 Jbeta primers. The table came from immunoSEQ multiplex PCR; TCRdb's copy has only in-frame clones and leaves some out. This sample yields 150,000 or so clones, of which approximately 82% are seen a single time; approximately 1.3% belongs to the top ten. Sequenced sample: PBMCs. The receptors stem from a man aged 25 to 40 in good health and CMV-seropositive.

V usage is TRBV2 and J usage is TRBJ2-5, with D possibly being TRBD1 (5 bases). Germline lookup yields CDR1 SNHLY and CDR2 FYNNEI. This CDR3 is built from 13 residues. V dropped 11 bases and J dropped 5 bases, with 18 bases sitting between them. The DNA of the CDR3 is TGTGCCTCCTCTGGTGGGGCAGGGGAGACCCAGTACTTC. This gives the protein CASSGGAGETQYF. The full variable domain, its missing parts supplied by reference TRBV2 and TRBJ2-5, is EPEVTQTPSHQVTQMGQEVILRCVPISNHLYFYWYRQILGQKVEFLVSFYNNEISEKSEIFDDQFSVERPDGSNFTLKIRSTKLEDSAMYFCASSGGAGETQYFGPGTRLLVL.

With respect to this clone: Distinct nucleotide sequences in the sample also encode this CDR3. The chain employs TRBV6-5 and TRBJ1-1; TRBD1 matches at 8 bases. Germline V lookup: CDR1 MNHEY, CDR2 SVGAGI. The CDR3 is made up of 13 amino acids. V trimming: 5 bases; J trimming: 5 bases; junction bases outside the gene matches: 4. In DNA, the CDR3 is TGTGCCAGCAGTCCACAGGGGGATACTGAAGCTTTCTTT. Its protein is CASSPQGDTEAFF.

The genes are TRBV29-1 and TRBJ2-3, with D tentatively TRBD2 (6 bases). Trimming removed 5 bases at V and 5 bases at J, with 14 bases between. Germline CDR1 reads SQVTM; CDR2 reads ANQGSEA. The CDR3 is 13 residues long. This CDR3 is CSVSLGGIDTQYF. The CDR3 DNA reads as TGCAGCGTTAGCCTTGGGGGGATAGATACGCAGTATTTT.

This rearrangement joins TRBV4-1 to TRBJ1-2; 9 bases map to TRBD1. Germline V CDR1 and CDR2: MGHRA, YSYEKL. The CDR3 has 15 residues. With V trimmed by 3 bases and J by 4 bases, 6 bases remained unmatched. The CDR3 DNA reads as TGCGCCAGCAGCCATCTGGGACAGGGCCTCTATGGCTACACCTTC. Residues: CASSHLGQGLYGYTF.

V and J are TRBV5-1 and TRBJ2-1; D unresolved. The CDR3 consists of 15 residues. Trimming took 1 base from V and 0 from J, leaving 8 bases between them. Germline CDR1 and CDR2: SGHRS and YFSETQ. The CDR3 DNA reads TGCGCCAGCAGCTTGCGGTTAAGCTCCTACAATGAGCAGTTCTTC. Its protein product is CASSLRLSSYNEQFF.

The rearrangement uses TRBV28 and TRBJ2-6, with no clear D. Germline values: CDR1 MDHEN, CDR2 SYDVKM. The CDR3 totals 15 residues. Trimming shortened V by 5 bases and J by 1 base, and 9 bases separated the two germline ends. Written as DNA, the CDR3 is TGTGCCAGCAGTCCCAGATCGTCTGGGGCCAACGTCCTGACTTTC. This codes for CASSPRSSGANVLTF.

This clone was seen a handful of times. This rearrangement joins TRBV2 to TRBJ2-7; 11 bases match TRBD1. Losses at the gene ends were 6 bases for V and 5 bases for J; bases not matched to a gene: 12. The CDR3 runs to 16 residues. Germline loops: CDR1 SNHLY, CDR2 FYNNEI. DNA of the CDR3: TGTGCCAGCAGCCGCGACAGTGGGACAGGGGGACACGAGCAGTACTTC. Translation gives CASSRDSGTGGHEQYF.

The chain combines TRBV15 with TRBJ2-3; D is unclear. Germline-derived CDR1 and CDR2 are LNHNV and YYDKDF (reference sequence). V gave up 1 base and J gave up 3 bases, with 2 bases separating them. There are 12 residues in the CDR3. The CDR3 region is CATSRATDTQYF. For the CDR3, the DNA is TGTGCCACCAGCAGAGCTACAGATACGCAGTATTTT.

The chain joins TRBV19 to TRBJ2-7, with TRBD2 matching over 9 bases. V dropped 4 bases and J dropped 5; count of bases not matched to a gene: 15. The length of the CDR3 is 17 residues. Germline CDR1 is LNHDA and CDR2 is SQIVND (reference sequence). The CDR3 is CASSTPSGAGGPDEQYF. In DNA form, the CDR3 reads TGTGCCAGTAGTACCCCGTCGGGAGCGGGAGGTCCGGACGAGCAGTACTTC.

J is TRBJ2-2 and V is TRBV25-1; D uncertain. This CDR3 has 12 amino acids. Trimming pared 2 bases from V and 7 bases from J, leaving 5 bases between. Germline V gives CDR1 MGHDK, CDR2 SYGVNS. The CDR3, as DNA: TGTGCCAGCAGTGAACGTGTCGGGGAGCTGTTTTTT. Amino acids: CASSERVGELFF.

The gene calls are TRBV9 and TRBJ1-1; 10 bases are a match to TRBD1. Germline assignment: CDR1 SGDLS and CDR2 YYNGEE. Trimming cost V 3 bases and J 3 bases; bases outside gene matches: 5. This CDR3 contains 15 residues. The CDR3 protein is CASSGSGTGDTEAFF. CDR3 DNA: TGTGCCAGCAGCGGATCCGGGACAGGGGACACTGAAGCTTTCTTT.

The chain is built from TRBV2 and TRBJ2-2; D not resolved. Trimming stripped 1 base from V and 4 bases from J, with 4 bases between. CDR3 length: 13 residues. Germline V gives CDR1 SNHLY, CDR2 FYNNEI. Here the CDR3 reads CASSEGSTGELFF. CDR3 in DNA: TGTGCCAGCAGTGAAGGGAGCACCGGGGAGCTGTTTTTT. The full variable domain, in which reference TRBV2 and TRBJ2-2 provide the parts outside the CDR3, is EPEVTQTPSHQVTQMGQEVILRCVPISNHLYFYWYRQILGQKVEFLVSFYNNEISEKSEIFDDQFSVERPDGSNFTLKIRSTKLEDSAMYFCASSEGSTGELFFGEGSRLTVL.

As concerns this clone: One end of the junction varies from germline; a read error may be responsible. The gene calls are TRBV7-9 and TRBJ1-3; TRBD1 is a possible D gene (6 bases). Germline CDR1 reads SEHNR; CDR2 reads FQNEAQ (reference sequence). This CDR3 region has 17 residues. CDR3 sequence (DNA): TGTTCCAGCAGCTTACGGGCCGAACAGGGAGCTGGAAACACCATATATTTT. It translates to CSSSLRAEQGAGNTIYF.

By proportion, this clone is medium-sized (0.01 to 0.1%). The chain carries TRBV6-6 and TRBJ1-1, with D maybe TRBD1 (6 bases). The length of the CDR3 is 14 residues. CDR1 and CDR2 (germline): MNHNY, SVGAGI (reference sequence). Trimming left V 5 bases short and J 0 bases short, with 10 bases between. CDR3 region: CASSRTDMNTEAFF. DNA of the CDR3: TGTGCCAGCAGTAGGACAGACATGAACACTGAAGCTTTCTTT.

The chain links TRBV10-3 to TRBJ2-1; TRBD1 agrees at 7 bases. The CDR3 loop spans 14 amino acids. The germline CDR1 and CDR2 sequences are ENHRY and SYGVKD. Trimming removed 10 bases from V and 2 bases from J; junction bases left unmatched: 8. The CDR3 DNA reads TGTGCCAGCGCCCGGGACAGCCCCTACAATGAGCAGTTCTTC. Amino acid sequence: CASARDSPYNEQFF.

The chain carries TRBV5-6 and TRBJ2-7; D ambiguous. Germline CDR1 and CDR2: SGHDT and YYEEEE. The CDR3 length is 13 residues. Trimming took off 3 bases at V and 6 bases at J, with 13 bases between the two ends. The CDR3 sequence: CASSSVLSVEQYF. The CDR3 DNA follows: TGTGCCAGCAGCTCCGTCCTATCCGTCGAGCAGTACTTC.